A single sample gave rise to the 17 T cell receptor beta chains below, sequenced in a study of OX40 agonist ivuxolimab in advanced cancers. Assay: immunoSEQ multiplex PCR; the TCRdb copy retains only in-frame clones and omits some. Seen here are about 62,000 clones, roughly 78% observed once, and the top ten hold about 11%. The sample in question was CD4+ or CD8+ T cells sorted from blood, obtained in a trial of the OX40 agonist ivuxolimab. These receptor sequences come from an adult with an advanced solid tumor such as melanoma, head and neck, liver or kidney cancer.

The chain links TRBV5-1 to TRBJ1-1, with TRBD1 matching over 9 bases. Trimming removed 5 bases from V and 3 bases from J; junction bases left unmatched: 8. The CDR3 has 15 amino acids. Germline values: CDR1 SGHRS, CDR2 YFSETQ. CDR3 region: CASSITGGTYTEAFF. DNA of the CDR3: TGCGCCAGCAGTATCACAGGGGGCACCTACACTGAAGCTTTCTTT.

The chain uses TRBV6-5 and TRBJ1-1; possibly TRBD1 for D (5 bases). Trimming shortened V by 2 bases and J by 6 bases, and 10 bases separated the two germline ends. Germline CDR1 is MNHEY and CDR2 is SVGAGI. The CDR3 is 13 amino acids. The DNA of the CDR3 is TGTGCCAGCAGTTACCTGGGGGGTTCTGAAGCTTTCTTT. As protein: CASSYLGGSEAFF.

The chain carries TRBV2 and TRBJ1-1; 12 nucleotides match TRBD1. Losses at the gene ends were 3 bases for V and 0 bases for J; bases not matched to a gene: 5. The germline V gene has CDR1 SNHLY and CDR2 FYNNEI. The CDR3 runs to 17 residues. The CDR3 DNA is TGTGCCAGCAGTGACCTACGGGACAGGGGGCTGAACACTGAAGCTTTCTTT. This sequence encodes CASSDLRDRGLNTEAFF.

This clone turned up a few times. The rearrangement uses TRBV7-9 and TRBJ1-1, with 12 bases matching TRBD1. Trimming took 7 bases from V and 2 from J; bases not matched to a gene: 5. The CDR3 spans 15 residues. Germline CDR1 and CDR2: SEHNR and FQNEAQ (reference sequence). The CDR3 spells CASTGQGAYNTEAFF. DNA for the CDR3: TGTGCCAGCACGGGACAGGGGGCATACAACACTGAAGCTTTCTTT.

V and J are TRBV7-2 and TRBJ2-1, with TRBD2 matching over 10 bases. V dropped 3 bases and J dropped 5; count of bases not matched to a gene: 7. The CDR3 runs 16 residues. The V gene's germline CDR1 is SGHTA and CDR2 FQGNSA. CDR3 bases: TGTGCCAGCAGCTTCCCCACTAGCGGGGCCGACAATGAGCAGTTCTTC. It specifies CASSFPTSGADNEQFF.

Comments on this clone: The same CDR3 arises from other DNA sequences in this sample as well. This sequence joins TRBV7-2 and TRBJ2-7; D may match TRBD1 or TRBD2 (5 bases each). The CDR3 runs to 13 residues. The germline V gene has CDR1 SGHTA and CDR2 FQGNSA. The germline V and J ends were trimmed by 6 bases and 0 bases, with 9 bases remaining between them. DNA for the CDR3: TGTGCCAGCAGAGCAGGGAGCTCCTACGAGCAGTACTTC. It translates to CASRAGSSYEQYF.

This clone was picked up one time. The V gene is TRBV10-3, the J gene TRBJ2-2; D is undetermined. The CDR3 has 14 amino acids. Germline V gene lookup returns CDR1 ENHRY and CDR2 SYGVKD. The V end lost 4 bases, the J end lost 0 bases, and 6 bases lay between the germline ends. The CDR3 DNA reads as TGTGCCATCAGTGCTGGCACGAACACCGGGGAGCTGTTTTTT. It specifies CAISAGTNTGELFF.

DNA of the CDR3: TGTGCCAGCAACGAGGGGTTTCAAGAGACCCAGTACTTC. This translates into CASNEGFQETQYF. V gene TRBV6-5 combines with J gene TRBJ2-5; TRBD1 or TRBD2 may be the D gene (5 bases each). Germline lookup yields CDR1 MNHEY and CDR2 SVGAGI. This CDR3 is built from 13 residues. The ends were cut back, 7 bases at V and 2 bases at J, with 11 bases in the middle.

The rearrangement uses TRBV18 and TRBJ2-5; a weak D match, TRBD1 (6 bases). Germline values: CDR1 KGHSH, CDR2 LQKENI. The CDR3 loop spans 13 amino acids. Trimming took off 6 bases at V and 5 bases at J, with 13 bases between the two ends. The CDR3 DNA is TGTGCCAGCTCGCTACAGGGTGGGGAGACCCAGTACTTC. It specifies CASSLQGGETQYF.

V gene TRBV4-1 combines with J gene TRBJ1-1; TRBD1 is a possible D gene (6 bases). The CDR3 spans 15 residues. In germline, CDR1 is MGHRA, CDR2 YSYEKL. Deletions cut 4 bases from V and 0 bases from J, with 12 bases between. DNA for the CDR3: TGCGCCAGCAGCCTTCGAACAGGGCTGAACACTGAAGCTTTCTTT. Translated: CASSLRTGLNTEAFF.

As DNA, the CDR3 is TGTGCCAGCAGCTCCCCGGTGGCATTGGGCAACTCTGGGGCCAACGTCCTGACTTTC. Its protein is CASSSPVALGNSGANVLTF. J is TRBJ2-6 and V is TRBV7-9; D remains unclear. This CDR3 region has 19 residues. Germline V gives CDR1 SEHNR, CDR2 FQNEAQ (reference sequence). Trimming stripped 4 bases from V and 0 bases from J, with 19 bases between.

The chain uses TRBV20-1 and TRBJ1-2; D is ambiguous. There are 10 residues in the CDR3. Trimming took 6 bases from V and 5 from J, leaving 7 bases between them. Per the germline V gene, CDR1 is DFQATT and CDR2 is SNEGSKA (reference sequence). CDR3 nucleotide sequence: TGCAGTGCCCTGCGGTATGGCTACACCTTC. This gives the protein CSALRYGYTF.

The chain's CDR3 is CASSHSAHTEAFF. The CDR3, as DNA: TGTGCCAGCAGCCACTCCGCCCACACTGAAGCTTTCTTT. This chain connects TRBV9 to TRBJ1-1; no clear D gene. Trimming stripped 4 bases from V and 3 bases from J, with 10 bases between. The CDR3 is 13 residues long. The germline CDR1 and CDR2 sequences are SGDLS and YYNGEE.

The rearrangement uses TRBV9 and TRBJ2-3; TRBD2 aligns across 7 bases. CDR1 is SGDLS, CDR2 YYNGEE, per germline. This CDR3 is built from 15 residues. After removal of 4 bases from V and 0 bases from J, the junction contained 5 bases not matched to a gene. The CDR3 nucleotides read TGTGCCAGCAGCTCAATTAGCGGGAGCACAGATACGCAGTATTTT. Residues: CASSSISGSTDTQYF.

The rearrangement joins TRBV7-2 to TRBJ2-1, with a possible D match to TRBD2 (6 bases). V lost 8 bases, J lost 3 bases, and 14 bases lay in between. Germline-derived CDR1 and CDR2 are SGHTA and FQGNSA. This CDR3 has 14 amino acids. CDR3 nucleotide sequence: TGTGCCAGCGGGAAACTAGCAAACTACAATGAGCAGTTCTTC. It yields the protein CASGKLANYNEQFF.

There are a few counts of this clone. V gene TRBV10-2 combines with J gene TRBJ2-2; D gene ambiguous. Germline CDR1 is WSHSY and CDR2 is SAAADI. The CDR3 sequence is 12 residues long. V shed 3 bases and J shed 4 bases, with 3 bases lying between them. DNA of the CDR3: TGCGCCAGCAGTGATACCACCGGGGAGCTGTTTTTT. It encodes CASSDTTGELFF.

The chain has TRBV5-8 and TRBJ2-7; D remains unclear. Germline V gene sequence: CDR1 SGHTS, CDR2 YDEGEE. The CDR3 is 11 residues long. V was shortened by 5 bases and J by 3 bases, with 6 bases between the two germline ends. The CDR3 DNA is TGTGCCAGCAGATGGGTCTACGAGCAGTACTTC. Amino acid sequence: CASRWVYEQYF.